This T cell receptor (beta chain) is from a study of regulatory T cells in long-lasting Graves disease. The CDR3 sequence is 14 residues long. The V segment lost 6 bases and the J segment 3 bases; nucleotides outside the gene matches: 3. Germline values: CDR1 MNHEY, CDR2 SMNVEV (reference sequence). In its sample, this clonotype was seen many times. Time point reported: newly diagnosed GD, antithyroid drugs for less than 3 months. PBMC RNA was the source of the TCR library. Building of the TCR beta libraries involved iRepertoire HTBI primers and Arm-PCR of CDR3 regions. MiXCR was run by TCRdb on the multiplex PCR reads, yielding one entry per CDR3 protein. The sample includes roughly 420,000 distinct CDR3 sequences, around 15% seen only once; the top ten take 22%.

This specimen consisted of peripheral blood mononuclear cells (PBMCs), obtained at new diagnosis, from a patient treated with antithyroid drugs. The chain joins TRBV27 to TRBJ2-2, with 8 nucleotides matching TRBD1. This receptor was identified in a female donor with Graves disease. Here the CDR3 reads CASRTGVDTGELFF. The DNA of the CDR3 is TGTGCCAGCAGGACAGGGGTTGACACCGGGGAGCTGTTTTTT.